The rows below give T cell receptor beta chains drawn from one sample of a study of T cells in Graves' hyperthyroidism and ophthalmopathy. One entry per CDR3 protein results from TCRdb running MiXCR on the multiplex PCR reads. The sample shows around 690,000 distinct CDR3 sequences, approximately 15% of them seen only once. Sequencing was performed on blood. The source of these receptors is a man between 50 and 59 years old with Graves' hyperthyroidism. CDR3s include the opening cysteine and the closing phenylalanine or tryptophan. Each record gives: clone size, V gene, D gene, J gene, CDR3 DNA, CDR3 protein. A D gene is named only where the DNA matches it firmly. Only part of the rows carry a size: once, few, many, or a class if the clone is expanded.

few,TRBV5-1,-,TRBJ2-2,TGCGCCAGCAGCTTGCAGGACAAGAACACCGGGGAGCTGTTTTTT,CASSLQDKNTGELFF
many,TRBV6-1,-,TRBJ1-1,TGTGCCAGCAGTTCCCCAAGAGGGAATGAAGCTTTCTTT,CASSSPRGNEAFF
many,TRBV6-1,-,TRBJ2-7,TGTGCCAGCCGCCCGACAGCCTACGAGCAGTACTTC,CASRPTAYEQYF
-,TRBV19,-,TRBJ2-5,TGTGCCAGTAGTACTGACAGAGACCAAGAGACCCAGTACTTC,CASSTDRDQETQYF
-,TRBV19,-,TRBJ1-5,TGTGCCAGTAGGCAAACAGGGAACCAGCCCCAGCATTTT,CASRQTGNQPQHF
-,TRBV9,-,TRBJ2-2,TGTGCCAGCAGCGTAGCCCCTTTCGATTCTTCCACCGGGGAGCTGTTTTTT,CASSVAPFDSSTGELFF
many,TRBV11-2,-,TRBJ2-1,TGTGCCAGCAGCGCTATTTCCTCGGGCGCCTTCGTGGATGAGCAGTTCTTC,CASSAISSGAFVDEQFF
many,TRBV10-3,-,TRBJ2-3,TGTGCCATCAGTGAGTCGGAGTCCCGCGGGGGACACACGGGGGCAGATACGCAGTATTTT,CAISESESRGGHTGADTQYF
few,TRBV7-3,TRBD2,TRBJ2-1,TGTGCCAGCAGCTACTCTGGGCGGGAGGGCCAGAATGAGCAGTTCTTC,CASSYSGREGQNEQFF
many,TRBV12-3/TRBV12-4,-,TRBJ1-5,TGTGCCAGCAGTTCCGGACAGAAACTTAGCAATCAGCCCCAGCATTTT,CASSSGQKLSNQPQHF
-,TRBV29-1,-,TRBJ2-2,TGCAGCGTTGAAGTCAAGGGACGTAACACCGGGGAGCTGTTTTTT,CSVEVKGRNTGELFF
few,TRBV7-2,-,TRBJ2-7,TGTGCCAGCAGCTTAGTTTTCAGGGGTGACTACGAGCAGTACTTC,CASSLVFRGDYEQYF
many,TRBV12-3/TRBV12-4,-,TRBJ2-7,TGTGCCAGCAGTCTCCCCGGAAGGGATCCCTACGAGCAGTACTTC,CASSLPGRDPYEQYF
-,TRBV9,TRBD2,TRBJ2-2,TGTGCCAGCAGCGTAGGGGAGGGCGGGTGGACCGGGGAGCTGTTTTTT,CASSVGEGGWTGELFF
few,TRBV29-1,TRBD2,TRBJ2-1,TGCAGCGCTGAAACGACTAGCGGGATACGTAATGAGCAGTTCTTC,CSAETTSGIRNEQFF
many,TRBV28,-,TRBJ1-2,TGTGCCAGCAGTTTTTTTGGGGACTATGGCTACACCTTC,CASSFFGDYGYTF
many,TRBV2,-,TRBJ2-7,TGTGCCAGCAGGAGGGGTTCCTACGAGCAGTACTTC,CASRRGSYEQYF
few,TRBV10-3,TRBD1,TRBJ2-7,TGTGCCATCAGCGGGACAGGACACTCCTACGAGCAGTACTTC,CAISGTGHSYEQYF
-,TRBV10-3,-,TRBJ2-3,TGTGCCATCAGTGGCCAGGAGACCGGCACAGATACGCAGTATTTT,CAISGQETGTDTQYF
many,TRBV12-3/TRBV12-4,-,TRBJ1-2,TGTGCCAGCAGTGCCCGGGACGAATTTTACGGGTATGGCTACACCTTC,CASSARDEFYGYGYTF
many,TRBV12-3/TRBV12-4,-,TRBJ1-6,TGTGCCAGCAGTCCTCGACAGGCTTATAATTCACCCCTCCACTTT,CASSPRQAYNSPLHF
few,TRBV15,-,TRBJ2-7,TGTGCCACCAGCGGAGATCCCGCCTACGAGCAGTACTTC,CATSGDPAYEQYF
few,TRBV20-1,-,TRBJ1-5,TGCAGTGCTAGAGCTAGGGGGTTGGAGGAGCCCCAGCATTTT,CSARARGLEEPQHF
-,TRBV9,-,TRBJ2-1,TGTGCCAGCAGCGTAGCGGAGGGGCTATCCTACAATGAGCAGTTCTTC,CASSVAEGLSYNEQFF
many,TRBV9,-,TRBJ2-1,TGTGCCAGCAGCGTAGGTCAGGGCATGGATGAGCAGTTCTTC,CASSVGQGMDEQFF
many,TRBV5-1,-,TRBJ2-7,TGCGCCAGCAGCCAGAACTCCTACGAGCAGTACTTC,CASSQNSYEQYF
-,TRBV19,TRBD1,TRBJ2-7,TGTGCCAGTAGTATCGGGACAGCAACCGCCTACGAGCAGTACTTC,CASSIGTATAYEQYF
-,TRBV3-1,-,TRBJ1-3,TGTGCCAGCAGCCAAGATCGCCGGTTCTCTGGAAACACCATATATTTT,CASSQDRRFSGNTIYF
-,TRBV6-1,-,TRBJ1-1,TGTGCCAGCAGTGACATCGGAGGTATGAACACTGAAGCTTTCTTT,CASSDIGGMNTEAFF
-,TRBV3-1,-,TRBJ1-2,TGTGCCAGCAGCCAACATTGGGGCGATGGCTACACCTTC,CASSQHWGDGYTF
few,TRBV7-2,-,TRBJ2-5,TGTGCCAGCAGCCAACAGGGAAGTTGGGAGACCCAGTACTTC,CASSQQGSWETQYF
many,TRBV5-1,-,TRBJ2-1,TGCGCCAGCAGCTTGGCCGATAGGGGAAGCTCCTACAATGAGCAGTTCTTC,CASSLADRGSSYNEQFF
many,TRBV9,-,TRBJ1-1,TGTGCCAGCAGCGTAGCTGGGACCCCTGAAGCTTTCTTT,CASSVAGTPEAFF
-,TRBV6-1,TRBD2,TRBJ2-2,TGTGCCAGCGCGGGTATTGGGGGGGCCGGGGAGCTGTTTTTT,CASAGIGGAGELFF
many,TRBV30,-,TRBJ2-1,TGTGCCTGGAGTCCAGGTATCTCCTACAATGAGCAGTTCTTC,CAWSPGISYNEQFF
many,TRBV11-2,TRBD2,TRBJ2-3,TGTGCCAGCAGGACCATAGCGGGGCGCGTACTTAGCACAGATACGCAGTATTTT,CASRTIAGRVLSTDTQYF
-,TRBV6-1,-,TRBJ2-2,TGTGCCAGCAAGGGGGCGAACACCGGGGAGCTGTTTTTT,CASKGANTGELFF
-,TRBV20-1,-,TRBJ1-2,TGCAGTGCTAGAGAGCAGGGGAGGGATGGCTACACCTTC,CSAREQGRDGYTF
many,TRBV24-1,-,TRBJ2-4,TGTGCCACCAGTGACACGGGCAGGGCAAACATTCAGTACTTC,CATSDTGRANIQYF
many,TRBV28,-,TRBJ1-1,TGTGCCAGCAGTTTAAGGGGAGGTGAAGCTTTCTTT,CASSLRGGEAFF
many,TRBV14,TRBD2,TRBJ2-1,TGTGCCAGCAGTGATTGGTCTAGCGGAGAGGATGAGCAGTTCTTC,CASSDWSSGEDEQFF
many,TRBV15,-,TRBJ2-1,TGTGCCACCAGCAGAGACCCCACTAGTATATGGTTCAATGAGCAGTTCTTC,CATSRDPTSIWFNEQFF
-,TRBV6-1,TRBD2,TRBJ2-3,TGTGCCAGCAGTCACGGACTAGCGGGAGAGTCCACAGATACGCAGTATTTT,CASSHGLAGESTDTQYF
-,TRBV2,TRBD1,TRBJ1-2,TGTGCCAGCAGGTCCGGGACAGGGGCGAACTATGGCTACACCTTC,CASRSGTGANYGYTF
many,TRBV29-1,-,TRBJ2-7,TGCAGCGTTGAAGATGTGGCAGGTGTCTCCTACGAGCAGTACTTC,CSVEDVAGVSYEQYF
-,TRBV20-1,-,TRBJ1-1,TGCAGTGCTAGAGATCCGGACACTGAAGCTTTCTTT,CSARDPDTEAFF
-,TRBV6-1,-,TRBJ2-7,TGTGCCAGCACCAAGACATCGACCTACGAGCAGTACTTC,CASTKTSTYEQYF
-,TRBV28,-,TRBJ1-1,TGTGCCACCTGGAATAGACACACCATAGAAGCTTTCTTT,CATWNRHTIEAFF
many,TRBV28,TRBD1,TRBJ1-6,TGTGCCAGCAGCCGTACGCTGGGGACAGCCCATAATTCACCCCTCCACTTT,CASSRTLGTAHNSPLHF
many,TRBV20-1,-,TRBJ2-3,TGCAGTGCTAGTGGGGGGGCTCCAGATACGCAGTATTTT,CSASGGAPDTQYF
many,TRBV12-5,-,TRBJ1-1,TGTGCTAGTGGTTTCGGGGAGGGAGACACTGAAGCTTTCTTT,CASGFGEGDTEAFF
-,TRBV2,-,TRBJ1-3,TGTGCCAGCAGTGAGAAAGTTCCGGCTGGAAACACCATATATTTT,CASSEKVPAGNTIYF
many,TRBV7-2,-,TRBJ2-7,TGTGCCAGCAGCTTAGAACTGGGGGAAGACGAGCAGTACTTC,CASSLELGEDEQYF
many,TRBV28,-,TRBJ2-5,TGTGCCAGCAGTTTTCCGAAGGGGACCCAGTACTTC,CASSFPKGTQYF
many,TRBV20-1,TRBD2,TRBJ2-1,TGCAGTGCTAGAGCCAGTATGAGCGGGAATAAGCGTGAGCAGTTCTTC,CSARASMSGNKREQFF
-,TRBV7-2,-,TRBJ1-1,TGTGCCAGCAGCTTATTTGGTCTCCCCTCGTTGCACACTGAAGCTTTCTTT,CASSLFGLPSLHTEAFF
many,TRBV25-1,-,TRBJ2-1,TGTGCCAGCAGTGGAAGTCTGAAAACCTACAATGAGCAGTTCTTC,CASSGSLKTYNEQFF